This TCR beta chain was profiled in a study of T cell responses to AZD1222 COVID-19 vaccine. There are 13 residues in the CDR3. Looked up from germline, CDR1 is SGHDT and CDR2 is YYEEEE. The V segment lost 4 bases and the J segment 2 bases; nucleotides outside the gene matches: 2. Note on this clone: Its antigen remains unknown.

TCRdb's copy holds only in-frame clones and misses some; the assay was immunoSEQ multiplex PCR. Among some 200,000 clones listed, 70% to 90% were seen once. Study-wide points: Reportedly, close to half of spike-specific TCRs are directed against unmutated variant regions.

The sequenced sample was peripheral blood, obtained 28 days after the second AZD1222 dose. This rearrangement joins TRBV5-6 to TRBJ2-5; 7 bases map to TRBD1. This sequence was found in an adult who received the AZD1222 COVID-19 vaccine. The CDR3 spells CASSRRGQETQYF. The CDR3 nucleotides read TGTGCCAGCAGCCGCAGGGGGCAAGAGACCCAGTACTTC.